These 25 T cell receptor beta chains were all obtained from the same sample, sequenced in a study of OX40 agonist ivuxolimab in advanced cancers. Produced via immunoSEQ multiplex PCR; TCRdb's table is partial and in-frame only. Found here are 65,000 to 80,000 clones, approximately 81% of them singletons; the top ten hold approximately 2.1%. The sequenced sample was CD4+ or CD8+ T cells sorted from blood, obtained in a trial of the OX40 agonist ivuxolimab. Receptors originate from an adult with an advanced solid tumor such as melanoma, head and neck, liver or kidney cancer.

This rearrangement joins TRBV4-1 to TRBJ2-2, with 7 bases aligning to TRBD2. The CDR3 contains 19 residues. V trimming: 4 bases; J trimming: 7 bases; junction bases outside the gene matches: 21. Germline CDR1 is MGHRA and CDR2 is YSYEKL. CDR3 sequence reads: CASSLTRAAPREFIGELFF. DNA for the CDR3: TGCGCCAGCAGCCTGACACGGGCCGCTCCGCGGGAGTTTATCGGGGAGCTGTTTTTT.

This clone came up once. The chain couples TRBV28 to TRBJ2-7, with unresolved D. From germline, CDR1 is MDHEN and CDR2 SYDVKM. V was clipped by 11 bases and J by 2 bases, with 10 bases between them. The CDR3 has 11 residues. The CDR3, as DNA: TGTGCCGCATCGAAGGCCTACGAGCAGTACTTC. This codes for CAASKAYEQYF.

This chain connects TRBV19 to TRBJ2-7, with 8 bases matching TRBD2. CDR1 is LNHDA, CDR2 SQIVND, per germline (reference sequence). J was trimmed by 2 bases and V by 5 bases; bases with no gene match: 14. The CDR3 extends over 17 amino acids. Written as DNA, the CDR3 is TGTGCCAGTAGTGCCCCCGGCGGGACTAGAGGGGCCTACGAGCAGTACTTC. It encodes CASSAPGGTRGAYEQYF.

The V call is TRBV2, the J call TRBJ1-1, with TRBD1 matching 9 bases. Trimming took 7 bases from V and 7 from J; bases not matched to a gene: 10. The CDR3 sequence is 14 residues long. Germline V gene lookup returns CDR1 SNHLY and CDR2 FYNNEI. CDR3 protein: CASIRQGGFGEAFF. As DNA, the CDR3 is TGTGCCAGCATCAGACAGGGGGGGTTTGGTGAAGCTTTCTTT. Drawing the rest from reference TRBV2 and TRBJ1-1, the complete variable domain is EPEVTQTPSHQVTQMGQEVILRCVPISNHLYFYWYRQILGQKVEFLVSFYNNEISEKSEIFDDQFSVERPDGSNFTLKIRSTKLEDSAMYFCASIRQGGFGEAFFGQGTRLTVV.

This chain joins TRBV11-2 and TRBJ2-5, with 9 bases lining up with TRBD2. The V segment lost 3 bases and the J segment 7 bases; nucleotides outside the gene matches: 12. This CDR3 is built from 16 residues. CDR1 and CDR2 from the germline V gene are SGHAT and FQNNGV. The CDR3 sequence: CASSFLLRGGQGTQYF. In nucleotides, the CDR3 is TGTGCCAGCAGCTTTCTATTGCGGGGGGGCCAGGGGACCCAGTACTTC.

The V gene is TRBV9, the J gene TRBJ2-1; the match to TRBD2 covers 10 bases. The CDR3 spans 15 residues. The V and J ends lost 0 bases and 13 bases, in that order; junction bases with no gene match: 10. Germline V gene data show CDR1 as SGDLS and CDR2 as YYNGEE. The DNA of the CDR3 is TGTGCCAGCAGCGTAGGGTTAGCGGGGGGCCACACACAGTTCTTC. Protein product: CASSVGLAGGHTQFF.

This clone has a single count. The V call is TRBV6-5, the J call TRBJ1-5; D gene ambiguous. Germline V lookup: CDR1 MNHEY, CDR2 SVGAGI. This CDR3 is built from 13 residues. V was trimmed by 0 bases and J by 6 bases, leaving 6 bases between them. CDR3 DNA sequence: TGTGCCAGCAGTTACTCGATTGTTCAGCCCCAGCATTTT. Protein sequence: CASSYSIVQPQHF.

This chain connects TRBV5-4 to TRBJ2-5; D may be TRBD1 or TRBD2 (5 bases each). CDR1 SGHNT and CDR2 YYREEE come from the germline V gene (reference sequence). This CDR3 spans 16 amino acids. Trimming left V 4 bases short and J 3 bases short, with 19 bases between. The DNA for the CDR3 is TGTGCCAGCAGCATCGGGACCCTCGAGGGTGAAGAGACCCAGTACTTC. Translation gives CASSIGTLEGEETQYF.

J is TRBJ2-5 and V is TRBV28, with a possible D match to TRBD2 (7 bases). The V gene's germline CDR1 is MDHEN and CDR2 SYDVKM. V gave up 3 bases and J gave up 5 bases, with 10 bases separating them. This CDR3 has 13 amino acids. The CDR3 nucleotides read TGTGCCAGCAGTTTGGGGGGGCAGGAGACCCAGTACTTC. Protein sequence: CASSLGGQETQYF. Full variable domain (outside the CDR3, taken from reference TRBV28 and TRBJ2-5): DVKVTQSSRYLVKRTGEKVFLECVQDMDHENMFWYRQDPGLGLRLIYFSYDVKMKEKGDIPEGYSVSREKKERFSLILESASTNQTSMYLCASSLGGQETQYFGPGTRLLVL.

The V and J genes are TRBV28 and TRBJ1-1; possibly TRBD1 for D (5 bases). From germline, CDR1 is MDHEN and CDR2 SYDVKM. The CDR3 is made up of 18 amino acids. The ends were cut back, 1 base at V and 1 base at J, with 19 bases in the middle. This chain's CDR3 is CASSLLRFRRTQNTEAFF. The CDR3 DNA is TGTGCCAGCAGTTTATTGCGTTTTAGGCGGACACAGAACACTGAAGCTTTCTTT.

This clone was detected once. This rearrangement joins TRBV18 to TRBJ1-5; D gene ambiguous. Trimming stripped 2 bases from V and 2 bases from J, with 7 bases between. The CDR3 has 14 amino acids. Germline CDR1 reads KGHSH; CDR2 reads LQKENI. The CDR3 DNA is TGTGCCAGCTCACCATTTGGTGGCAATCAGCCCCAGCATTTT. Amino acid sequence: CASSPFGGNQPQHF. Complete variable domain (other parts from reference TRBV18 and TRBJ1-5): NAGVMQNPRHLVRRRGQEARLRCSPMKGHSHVYWYRQLPEEGLKFMVYLQKENIIDESGMPKERFSAEFPKEGPSILRIQQVVRGDSAAYFCASSPFGGNQPQHFGDGTRLSIL.

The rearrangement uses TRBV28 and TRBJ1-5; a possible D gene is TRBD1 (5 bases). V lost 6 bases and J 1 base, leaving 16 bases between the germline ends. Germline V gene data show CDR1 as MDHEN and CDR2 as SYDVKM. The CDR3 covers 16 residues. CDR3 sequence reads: CASSPIRGLSNQPQHF. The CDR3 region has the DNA TGTGCCAGCAGCCCAATACGGGGGTTGAGCAATCAGCCCCAGCATTTT.

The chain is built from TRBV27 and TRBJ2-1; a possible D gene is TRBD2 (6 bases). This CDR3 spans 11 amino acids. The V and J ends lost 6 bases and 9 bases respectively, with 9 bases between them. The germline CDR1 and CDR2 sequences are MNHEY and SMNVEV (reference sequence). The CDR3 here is CASSTSFEQFF. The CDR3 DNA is TGTGCCAGCAGCACTAGCTTTGAGCAGTTCTTC.

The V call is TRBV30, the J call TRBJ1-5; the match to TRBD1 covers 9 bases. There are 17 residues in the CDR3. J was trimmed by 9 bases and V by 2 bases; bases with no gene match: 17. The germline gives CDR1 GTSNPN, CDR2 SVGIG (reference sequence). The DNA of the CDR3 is TGTGCCTGGAGTTTACCTTCCGGGACAGGGTCTGGGGGGCCCCAGCATTTT. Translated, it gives CAWSLPSGTGSGGPQHF.

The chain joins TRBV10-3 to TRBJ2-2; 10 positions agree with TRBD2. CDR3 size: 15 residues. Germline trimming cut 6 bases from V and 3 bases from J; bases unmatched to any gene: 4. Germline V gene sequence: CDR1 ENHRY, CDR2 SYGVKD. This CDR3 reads CAIRASGRYTGELFF. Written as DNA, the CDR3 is TGTGCCATCAGGGCTAGCGGGAGATACACCGGGGAGCTGTTTTTT.

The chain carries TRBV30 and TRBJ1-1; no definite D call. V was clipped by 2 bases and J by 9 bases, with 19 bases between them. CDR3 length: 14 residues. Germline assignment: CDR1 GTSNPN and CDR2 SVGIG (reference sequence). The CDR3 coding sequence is TGTGCCTGGAGTCTAGGTAGCAATTTGAGAAAAGCTTTCTTT. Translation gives CAWSLGSNLRKAFF. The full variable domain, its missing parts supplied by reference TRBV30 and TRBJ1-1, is SQTIHQWPATLVQPVGSPLSLECTVEGTSNPNLYWYRQAAGRGLQLLFYSVGIGQISSEVPQNLSASRPQDRQFILSSKKLLLSDSGFYLCAWSLGSNLRKAFFGQGTRLTVV.

CDR3 nucleotides: TGCGCCAGCAGCTCGACCCCTGGCCAAGAGACCCAGTACTTC. Amino acids: CASSSTPGQETQYF. The V gene is TRBV5-1, the J gene TRBJ2-5; D gene ambiguous. Trimming stripped 3 bases from V and 1 base from J, with 10 bases between. Per the germline V gene, CDR1 is SGHRS and CDR2 is YFSETQ. This CDR3 is 14 amino acids long.

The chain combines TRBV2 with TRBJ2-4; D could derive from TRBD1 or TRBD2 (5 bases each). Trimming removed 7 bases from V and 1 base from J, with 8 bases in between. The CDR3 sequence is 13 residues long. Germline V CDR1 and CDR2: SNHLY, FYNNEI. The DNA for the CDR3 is TGTGCCAGCAACGGGGACGCCAAAAACATTCAGTACTTC. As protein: CASNGDAKNIQYF.

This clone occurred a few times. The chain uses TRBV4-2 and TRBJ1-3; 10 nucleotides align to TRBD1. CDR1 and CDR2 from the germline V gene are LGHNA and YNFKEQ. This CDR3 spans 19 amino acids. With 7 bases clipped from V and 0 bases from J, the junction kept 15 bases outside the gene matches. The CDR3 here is CASTRSGTGEVYSGNTIYF. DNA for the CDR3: TGTGCCAGCACCCGATCCGGGACAGGGGAGGTATACTCTGGAAACACCATATATTTT.

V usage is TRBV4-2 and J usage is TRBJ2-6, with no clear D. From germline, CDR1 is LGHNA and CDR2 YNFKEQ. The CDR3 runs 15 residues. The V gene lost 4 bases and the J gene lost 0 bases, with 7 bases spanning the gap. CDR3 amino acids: CASSRAASGANVLTF. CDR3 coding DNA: TGTGCCAGCAGCCGGGCGGCCTCTGGGGCCAACGTCCTGACTTTC.

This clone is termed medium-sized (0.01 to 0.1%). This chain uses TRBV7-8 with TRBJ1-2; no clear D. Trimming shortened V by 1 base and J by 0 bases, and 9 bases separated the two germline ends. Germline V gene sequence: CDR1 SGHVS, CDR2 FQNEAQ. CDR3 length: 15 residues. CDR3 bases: TGTGCCAGCAGCTTAGTGGCACCTACTAACTATGGCTACACCTTC. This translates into CASSLVAPTNYGYTF.

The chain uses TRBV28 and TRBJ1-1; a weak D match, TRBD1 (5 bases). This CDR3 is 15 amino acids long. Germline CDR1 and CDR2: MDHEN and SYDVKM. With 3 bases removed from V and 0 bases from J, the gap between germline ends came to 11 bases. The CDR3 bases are TGTGCCAGCAGTTTTCTCGGGGGGGTGAACACTGAAGCTTTCTTT. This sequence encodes CASSFLGGVNTEAFF.

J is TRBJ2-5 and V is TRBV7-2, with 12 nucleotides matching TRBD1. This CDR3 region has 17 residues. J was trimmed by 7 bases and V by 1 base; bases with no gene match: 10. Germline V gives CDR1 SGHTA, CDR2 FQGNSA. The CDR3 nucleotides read TGTGCCAGCAGCTTAGGGGGACAGGGGGCGACGCCGGGGACCCAGTACTTC. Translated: CASSLGGQGATPGTQYF.

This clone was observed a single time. Here the CDR3 reads CASSLQRNQPQHF. CDR3 in DNA: TGTGCCAGCAGTTTACAGCGAAATCAGCCCCAGCATTTT. The J gene is TRBJ1-5, the V gene TRBV6-5; D gene uncertain. Trimming shortened V by 4 bases and J by 4 bases, and 8 bases separated the two germline ends. Germline V gives CDR1 MNHEY, CDR2 SVGAGI. This CDR3 contains 13 residues.

The CDR3 reads CASRADRGHYGANVLTF. CDR3 nucleotides: TGTGCCAGCAGAGCGGACAGGGGTCATTATGGGGCCAACGTCCTGACTTTC. The genes are TRBV7-2 and TRBJ2-6, with 9 bases fitting TRBD1. CDR1 and CDR2 from the germline V gene are SGHTA and FQGNSA. The CDR3 runs 17 residues. The V segment lost 6 bases and the J segment 3 bases; nucleotides outside the gene matches: 9.